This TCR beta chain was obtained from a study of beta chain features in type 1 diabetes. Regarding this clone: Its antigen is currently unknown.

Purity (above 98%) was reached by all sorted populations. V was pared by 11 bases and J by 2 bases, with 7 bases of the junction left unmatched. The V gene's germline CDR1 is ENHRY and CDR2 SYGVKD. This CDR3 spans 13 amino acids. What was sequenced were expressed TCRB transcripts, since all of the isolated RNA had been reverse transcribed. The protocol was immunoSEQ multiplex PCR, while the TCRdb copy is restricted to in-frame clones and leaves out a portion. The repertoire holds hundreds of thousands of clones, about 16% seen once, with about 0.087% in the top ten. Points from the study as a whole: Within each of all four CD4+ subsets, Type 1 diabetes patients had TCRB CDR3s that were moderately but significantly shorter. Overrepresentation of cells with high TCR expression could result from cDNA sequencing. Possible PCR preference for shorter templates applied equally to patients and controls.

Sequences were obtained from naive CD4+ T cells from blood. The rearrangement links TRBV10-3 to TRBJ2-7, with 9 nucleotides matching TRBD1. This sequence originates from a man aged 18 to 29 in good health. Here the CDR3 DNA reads TGTGCCGTCCGGGACAGGGCTACCTACGAGCAGTACTTC. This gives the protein CAVRDRATYEQYF.